The rows below give T cell receptor beta chains drawn from one sample of a study of vaccination and CD4 T cells after COVID-19. TCRdb re-called the PCR reads through MiXCR, storing one row per CDR3 protein. In the table there are around 20,000 distinct CDR3 sequences, 50% to 70% of which are singletons. The antigens these receptors bind are not known. This sample comprised CD4+ T cells from blood, cultured in vitro, obtained after SARS-CoV-2 vaccination. The receptor source for this set is a human donor who had recovered from COVID-19. CDR3s include the opening cysteine and the closing phenylalanine or tryptophan. The D gene is left open where the match is weak. Clone size appears in some rows only: once, few, many, or a class for an expanded clone.

v_gene: TRBV5-1
abundance: -
len: 15
j_gene: TRBJ2-3
d_gene: -
CDR3aa: CASSGGTALGDTQYF
CDR3nt: TGCGCCAGCAGCGGAGGGACAGCTTTAGGGGATACGCAGTATTTT

v_gene: TRBV11-3
abundance: few
len: 14
j_gene: TRBJ1-6
d_gene: -
CDR3aa: CASSYLSRLSPLHF
CDR3nt: TGTGCCAGCAGCTATCTCAGCCGTCTATCACCCCTCCACTTT

v_gene: TRBV20-1
abundance: few
len: 12
j_gene: TRBJ2-5
d_gene: -
CDR3aa: CSGNREGETQYF
CDR3nt: TGCAGTGGGAACAGGGAAGGAGAGACCCAGTACTTC

v_gene: TRBV3-1
abundance: -
len: 14
j_gene: TRBJ1-5
d_gene: -
CDR3aa: CASSQRPEGQPQHF
CDR3nt: TGTGCCAGCAGCCAGCGCCCGGAGGGGCAGCCCCAGCATTTT

v_gene: TRBV2
abundance: -
len: 13
j_gene: TRBJ1-2
d_gene: TRBD1
CDR3aa: CASRGGQPNGYTF
CDR3nt: TGTGCCAGCAGGGGGGGACAGCCCAATGGCTACACCTTC

v_gene: TRBV7-2
abundance: few
len: 15
j_gene: TRBJ1-3
d_gene: -
CDR3aa: CASSLGEGGRYTIYF
CDR3nt: TGTGCCAGCAGCTTAGGCGAGGGGGGCCGGTACACCATATATTTT

v_gene: TRBV6-1
abundance: -
len: 15
j_gene: TRBJ1-6
d_gene: TRBD1
CDR3aa: CASRGQGRNNSPLHF
CDR3nt: TGTGCCAGCAGGGGACAGGGTCGTAATAATTCACCCCTCCACTTT

v_gene: TRBV7-9
abundance: few
len: 16
j_gene: TRBJ2-2
d_gene: TRBD1
CDR3aa: CASSVWDRVDTGELFF
CDR3nt: TGTGCCAGCAGCGTTTGGGACAGGGTTGACACCGGGGAGCTGTTTTTT

v_gene: TRBV19
abundance: few
len: 15
j_gene: TRBJ2-7
d_gene: -
CDR3aa: CASKPQGSPSYEQYF
CDR3nt: TGTGCCAGTAAGCCTCAGGGGTCCCCCTCCTACGAGCAGTACTTC

v_gene: TRBV14
abundance: -
len: 13
j_gene: TRBJ1-1
d_gene: -
CDR3aa: CASSQGRGFEAFF
CDR3nt: TGTGCCAGCAGCCAAGGTCGGGGGTTCGAAGCTTTCTTT

v_gene: TRBV6-2/TRBV6-3
abundance: few
len: 11
j_gene: TRBJ2-7
d_gene: -
CDR3aa: CASSRPGAQYF
CDR3nt: TGTGCCAGCAGCAGACCTGGTGCGCAGTACTTC

v_gene: TRBV7-6
abundance: -
len: 14
j_gene: TRBJ1-3
d_gene: -
CDR3aa: CASSPKIGGNTIYF
CDR3nt: TGTGCCAGCAGCCCTAAGATAGGGGGAAACACCATATATTTT

v_gene: TRBV20-1
abundance: few
len: 15
j_gene: TRBJ2-4
d_gene: TRBD2
CDR3aa: CSAYAGGGTKNIQYF
CDR3nt: TGCAGTGCTTACGCGGGGGGGGGAACCAAAAACATTCAGTACTTC

v_gene: TRBV20-1
abundance: -
len: 14
j_gene: TRBJ2-3
d_gene: -
CDR3aa: CSAVTDFRTDTQYF
CDR3nt: TGCAGTGCTGTGACAGATTTTCGCACAGATACGCAGTATTTT

v_gene: TRBV27
abundance: -
len: 15
j_gene: TRBJ2-4
d_gene: -
CDR3aa: CASSLSGLAKNIQYF
CDR3nt: TGTGCCAGCAGTTTATCAGGGCTAGCCAAAAACATTCAGTACTTC

v_gene: TRBV12-3/TRBV12-4
abundance: -
len: 15
j_gene: TRBJ2-5
d_gene: -
CDR3aa: CASNLRSGVQETQYF
CDR3nt: TGTGCCAGCAACCTCCGTAGCGGAGTCCAAGAGACCCAGTACTTC

v_gene: TRBV10-3
abundance: few
len: 13
j_gene: TRBJ1-5
d_gene: -
CDR3aa: CAISDGDHQPQHF
CDR3nt: TGTGCCATCAGTGATGGGGATCATCAGCCCCAGCATTTT

v_gene: TRBV7-9
abundance: few
len: 14
j_gene: TRBJ1-2
d_gene: -
CDR3aa: CASSFRGTVYGYTF
CDR3nt: TGTGCCAGCAGCTTCCGAGGGACGGTCTATGGCTACACCTTC

v_gene: TRBV2
abundance: -
len: 13
j_gene: TRBJ1-1
d_gene: -
CDR3aa: CASSPRAQGEAFF
CDR3nt: TGTGCCAGCAGCCCACGGGCCCAGGGGGAAGCTTTCTTT

v_gene: TRBV20-1
abundance: -
len: 16
j_gene: TRBJ2-3
d_gene: TRBD2
CDR3aa: CSARALASGGTDTQYF
CDR3nt: TGCAGTGCTAGAGCCCTGGCTAGCGGAGGCACAGATACGCAGTATTTT

v_gene: TRBV15
abundance: -
len: 15
j_gene: TRBJ1-6
d_gene: -
CDR3aa: CATSRDGEYNSPLHF
CDR3nt: TGTGCCACCAGCAGAGATGGGGAGTATAATTCACCCCTCCACTTT

v_gene: TRBV19
abundance: -
len: 16
j_gene: TRBJ1-5
d_gene: -
CDR3aa: CASSITGGGSNQPQHF
CDR3nt: TGTGCCAGTAGTATAACGGGGGGCGGGAGCAATCAGCCCCAGCATTTT

v_gene: TRBV7-2
abundance: -
len: 15
j_gene: TRBJ2-1
d_gene: TRBD2
CDR3aa: CASRTPGLIYNEQFF
CDR3nt: TGTGCCAGCAGGACACCGGGACTAATCTACAATGAGCAGTTCTTC

v_gene: TRBV5-1
abundance: -
len: 14
j_gene: TRBJ1-1
d_gene: -
CDR3aa: CASSSRAQNTEAFF
CDR3nt: TGCGCCAGCAGCTCCCGGGCCCAGAACACTGAAGCTTTCTTT

v_gene: TRBV6-5
abundance: once
len: 13
j_gene: TRBJ1-1
d_gene: -
CDR3aa: CASSYSRSTEAFF
CDR3nt: TGTGCCAGCAGTTACTCGAGGTCCACTGAAGCTTTCTTT

v_gene: TRBV11-3
abundance: few
len: 14
j_gene: TRBJ1-1
d_gene: -
CDR3aa: CASSLGSVRSEAFF
CDR3nt: TGTGCCAGCAGCTTAGGAAGTGTCAGATCTGAAGCTTTCTTT

v_gene: TRBV7-8
abundance: once
len: 15
j_gene: TRBJ1-1
d_gene: -
CDR3aa: CASSSRDTVNTEAFF
CDR3nt: TGTGCCAGCAGCTCGAGGGACACCGTGAACACTGAAGCTTTCTTT

v_gene: TRBV11-3
abundance: -
len: 15
j_gene: TRBJ2-1
d_gene: TRBD2
CDR3aa: CASSPGTTPYNEQFF
CDR3nt: TGTGCCAGCAGCCCAGGGACTACCCCCTACAATGAGCAGTTCTTC

v_gene: TRBV7-3
abundance: -
len: 13
j_gene: TRBJ2-7
d_gene: -
CDR3aa: CASSLAGPSEQYF
CDR3nt: TGTGCCAGCAGCTTAGCTGGCCCCAGCGAGCAGTACTTC

v_gene: TRBV20-1
abundance: few
len: 14
j_gene: TRBJ1-5
d_gene: -
CDR3aa: CSAQYRNNNQPQHF
CDR3nt: TGCAGTGCTCAGTACAGGAATAACAATCAGCCCCAGCATTTT

v_gene: TRBV7-8
abundance: -
len: 15
j_gene: TRBJ2-7
d_gene: TRBD1
CDR3aa: CASSSYDRGVGEQYF
CDR3nt: TGTGCCAGCAGCTCCTATGACAGGGGCGTCGGCGAGCAGTACTTC

v_gene: TRBV7-2
abundance: -
len: 15
j_gene: TRBJ1-3
d_gene: TRBD1
CDR3aa: CASSPGQGLTDTIYF
CDR3nt: TGTGCCAGCAGCCCCGGACAGGGGTTAACAGACACCATATATTTT

v_gene: TRBV20-1
abundance: -
len: 11
j_gene: TRBJ1-1
d_gene: -
CDR3aa: CSARAGLEAFF
CDR3nt: TGCAGTGCTAGAGCTGGGCTTGAAGCTTTCTTT

v_gene: TRBV6-1
abundance: -
len: 15
j_gene: TRBJ2-1
d_gene: TRBD2
CDR3aa: CASRARTSGYNEQFF
CDR3nt: TGTGCCAGCAGGGCTAGGACTAGCGGCTACAATGAGCAGTTCTTC

v_gene: TRBV7-9
abundance: -
len: 17
j_gene: TRBJ2-3
d_gene: TRBD2
CDR3aa: CASSLRTSGVTPDTQYF
CDR3nt: TGTGCCAGCAGCTTGAGGACTAGCGGGGTTACTCCAGATACGCAGTATTTT